These 19 T cell receptor beta chains were sequenced from one sample in a study of beta chain features in type 1 diabetes. Study results and limitations: Among patients with Type 1 diabetes, TCRB CDR3s were moderately but significantly shorter in every one of the four CD4+ subsets.

Their recognized antigens are unknown. Every bit of the isolated RNA underwent reverse transcription, so sequencing read expressed TCRB transcripts. The protocol was immunoSEQ multiplex PCR, while the TCRdb copy is restricted to in-frame clones and leaves out a portion. The table includes roughly 330,000 clones, roughly 12% detected once. What was sequenced was naive CD4+ T cells from blood. The source of these receptors is a woman in her late teens or twenties with type 1 diabetes.

The chain employs TRBV27 and TRBJ1-2; D is possibly TRBD1 (5 bases). The CDR3 contains 13 residues. Trimming cost V 6 bases and J 5 bases, with 13 bases left between them. Germline CDR1 is MNHEY and CDR2 is SMNVEV (reference sequence). This chain's CDR3 is CASRTAAGYGYTF. The CDR3 DNA reads TGTGCCAGCAGAACGGCCGCAGGGTATGGCTACACCTTC.

DNA for the CDR3: TGTGCCAGCAGCTTAGTTCCTAGCGGGAGTACGGAGACCCAGTACTTC. Its translation is CASSLVPSGSTETQYF. The chain has TRBV7-2 and TRBJ2-5; TRBD2 agrees at 10 bases. Germline CDR1 SGHTA, CDR2 FQGNSA. This CDR3 region has 16 residues. V lost 1 base to trimming and J lost 5 bases; unmatched junction nucleotides: 7.

This clone was detected only a few times. The chain recombines TRBV7-2 with TRBJ1-2, with D perhaps TRBD1 (5 bases). Trimming shortened V by 7 bases and J by 3 bases, and 12 bases separated the two germline ends. Germline CDR1 SGHTA, CDR2 FQGNSA. This CDR3 is built from 13 residues. This chain's CDR3 is CASTMGGYYGYTF. CDR3 bases: TGTGCCAGCACCATGGGGGGATACTATGGCTACACCTTC.

This clone was seen a handful of times. The chain has TRBV18 and TRBJ1-5; tentatively, D is TRBD1 (5 bases). This CDR3 is built from 14 residues. Trimming cost V 6 bases and J 3 bases, with 12 bases left between them. Germline assignment: CDR1 KGHSH and CDR2 LQKENI. Here the CDR3 reads CASSRDAPNQPQHF. CDR3 nucleotides: TGTGCCAGCTCGCGGGACGCCCCCAATCAGCCCCAGCATTTT.

The V gene is TRBV28, the J gene TRBJ2-2; 12 bases are a match to TRBD2. CDR3 size: 20 residues. V lost 3 bases, J lost 0 bases, and 11 bases stayed unmatched. In germline, CDR1 is MDHEN, CDR2 SYDVKM. In DNA form, the CDR3 reads TGTGCCAGCAGTTTTCATTGGGGACTAGCGGGTTCTACGAACACCGGGGAGCTGTTTTTT. It translates to CASSFHWGLAGSTNTGELFF.

The chain joins TRBV27 to TRBJ2-1, with D possibly being TRBD1 (6 bases). CDR3 size: 16 residues. Germline loops: CDR1 MNHEY, CDR2 SMNVEV (reference sequence). V lost 3 bases to trimming and J lost 2 bases, with 14 bases between them. In DNA form, the CDR3 reads TGTGCCAGCAGTTTGGTGACAGGATGGCCCTACAATGAGCAGTTCTTC. Amino acid sequence: CASSLVTGWPYNEQFF.

The chain has TRBV28 and TRBJ1-5; a weak D match, TRBD1 (5 bases). Germline V gene sequence: CDR1 MDHEN, CDR2 SYDVKM. The CDR3 is 16 residues long. Trimming cost V 6 bases and J 2 bases, with 17 bases left between them. DNA for the CDR3: TGTGCCAGCAGCTCCCCGGGGGGACGGGGCAATCAGCCCCAGCATTTT. This sequence encodes CASSSPGGRGNQPQHF.

In its sample, this clone was seen a few times. This chain's CDR3 is CASSLRGSEFF. In nucleotides, the CDR3 is TGTGCCAGCAGTTTGAGAGGGAGTGAGTTCTTC. The chain combines TRBV28 with TRBJ2-1; maybe TRBD2 (5 bases). Trimming took off 3 bases at V and 14 bases at J, with 11 bases between the two ends. This CDR3 spans 11 amino acids. From germline, CDR1 is MDHEN and CDR2 SYDVKM. The entire variable domain, with the rest obtained from reference TRBV28 and TRBJ2-1, is as follows: DVKVTQSSRYLVKRTGEKVFLECVQDMDHENMFWYRQDPGLGLRLIYFSYDVKMKEKGDIPEGYSVSREKKERFSLILESASTNQTSMYLCASSLRGSEFFGPGTRLTVL.

The chain links TRBV30 to TRBJ2-3, with D possibly matching TRBD2 (6 bases). Trimming removed 1 base from V and 0 bases from J, with 8 bases in between. The CDR3 consists of 14 residues. Germline V gene sequence: CDR1 GTSNPN, CDR2 SVGIG (reference sequence). The CDR3 DNA follows: TGTGCCTGGAGTGGCGGGGCCAGCACAGATACGCAGTATTTT. It yields the protein CAWSGGASTDTQYF.

This sequence joins TRBV30 and TRBJ1-5; 7 positions agree with TRBD1. J lost 4 bases, V lost 2 bases, and 2 bases had no gene match. Germline loops: CDR1 GTSNPN, CDR2 SVGIG (reference sequence). This CDR3 spans 13 amino acids. The CDR3 sequence: CAWSTRGNQPQHF. As DNA, the CDR3 is TGTGCCTGGAGTACCAGGGGGAATCAGCCCCAGCATTTT.

This clone was counted a few times. J is TRBJ2-3 and V is TRBV7-9; tentative D call: TRBD1 (5 bases). CDR1 SEHNR and CDR2 FQNEAQ come from the germline V gene (reference sequence). This CDR3 comprises 15 residues. Trimming removed 8 bases from V and 2 bases from J, with 17 bases in between. The CDR3 DNA sequence: TGTGCCAGCGCTAAGTGGGGCAGCATCACAGATACGCAGTATTTT. Its translation is CASAKWGSITDTQYF.

The rearrangement joins TRBV7-2 to TRBJ2-3; the match to TRBD1 covers 10 bases. V trimming: 9 bases; J trimming: 2 bases; junction bases outside the gene matches: 8. CDR1 is SGHTA, CDR2 FQGNSA, per germline. CDR3 length: 15 amino acids. For the CDR3, the DNA is TGTGCCAGTTCAGGACAGGGGGTTATCACAGATACGCAGTATTTT. Encoded protein: CASSGQGVITDTQYF.

This clone was observed a handful of times. The rearrangement joins TRBV5-4 to TRBJ1-2, with 12 bases lining up with TRBD1. CDR3 length: 17 residues. V lost 4 bases, J lost 4 bases, and 11 bases stayed unmatched. Germline values: CDR1 SGHNT, CDR2 YYREEE (reference sequence). The CDR3 coding sequence is TGTGCCAGCAGCCATCCGGGACAGGGGGCAGAGGTCTATGGCTACACCTTC. Its protein is CASSHPGQGAEVYGYTF.

This rearrangement joins TRBV10-3 to TRBJ2-3; 14 bases align to TRBD2. Germline V gene sequence: CDR1 ENHRY, CDR2 SYGVKD. The CDR3 runs 15 residues. V was clipped by 4 bases and J by 7 bases; unmatched bases: 4. CDR3 in DNA: TGTGCCATCAGTGGGGGACTAGCGGGAGCCAATACGCAGTATTTT. Amino acid sequence: CAISGGLAGANTQYF.

This chain joins TRBV29-1 and TRBJ2-1, with a possible D match to TRBD2 (6 bases). V was clipped by 3 bases and J by 4 bases, with 13 bases between them. This CDR3 has 14 residues. Germline V gene lookup returns CDR1 SQVTM and CDR2 ANQGSEA. The CDR3 bases are TGCAGCGTTGATGTGGGCGGGACGTACAATGAGCAGTTCTTC. It codes for CSVDVGGTYNEQFF.

The chain is built from TRBV5-1 and TRBJ2-7, with a weak D call TRBD1 (6 bases). The CDR3 runs to 16 residues. The germline CDR1 and CDR2 sequences are SGHRS and YFSETQ. Trimming cost V 3 bases and J 5 bases, with 21 bases left between them. The CDR3 coding sequence is TGCGCCAGCAGCTCGCAGGGGCAGCCCGCCTGGGACGAGCAGTACTTC. Translation gives CASSSQGQPAWDEQYF.

This clone appeared a few times. The V and J genes are TRBV9 and TRBJ2-3, with TRBD2 matching 8 bases. Germline V lookup: CDR1 SGDLS, CDR2 YYNGEE. The V segment lost 7 bases and the J segment 4 bases; nucleotides outside the gene matches: 5. This CDR3 is 13 amino acids long. CDR3 sequence reads: CASSREGADTQYF. DNA for the CDR3: TGTGCCAGCTCCCGGGAGGGTGCAGATACGCAGTATTTT.

The genes are TRBV5-6 and TRBJ2-3; 15 bases fit TRBD2. CDR1 and CDR2 from the germline V gene are SGHDT and YYEEEE. This CDR3 has 16 residues. The V gene end was trimmed by 4 bases and the J gene end by 7 bases; junction bases not matched to a gene: 7. In nucleotides, the CDR3 is TGTGCCAGCAGCGTGGGACTAGCGGGAGGCAGGAATACGCAGTATTTT. As protein: CASSVGLAGGRNTQYF.

This rearrangement joins TRBV5-4 to TRBJ2-1, with TRBD2 matching 9 bases. Trimming at V came to 1 base and at J to 3 bases, leaving 5 bases not matched to a gene. CDR1 and CDR2 (germline): SGHNT, YYREEE (reference sequence). The CDR3 is made up of 16 amino acids. The CDR3 loop is CASSLRSSGIYNEQFF. The DNA for the CDR3 is TGTGCCAGCAGCTTGCGGTCTAGCGGGATCTACAATGAGCAGTTCTTC.